This entry describes one TCR beta chain. TCRdb keeps only in-frame clones here, not all; method: immunoSEQ multiplex PCR. Seen here are a few hundred thousand clones, roughly 82% observed once, and the top ten hold about 12%. Germline V gene data show CDR1 as KGHSH and CDR2 as LQKENI. V dropped 3 bases and J dropped 4 bases, with 13 bases sitting between them. The CDR3 length is 15 residues. This record belongs to a study of blood T cell repertoires in COVID-19. This receptor was identified in a human donor in a cohort sampled during active COVID-19. Sequencing was performed on peripheral blood. J is TRBJ2-1 and V is TRBV18; D not certain. This CDR3 is CASSPSSEIYNEQFF. The CDR3 nucleotides read TGTGCCAGCTCACCTTCCAGCGAAATATACAATGAGCAGTTCTTC.